A selection of T cell receptor beta chains follows, all from one sample in a study of molecular identifiers for immune sequencing clone quantification. MiXCR, run by TCRdb on the PCR reads, gives a single entry per CDR3 protein. The table shows around 100,000 distinct CDR3 sequences, with 35% occurring only once. Sequencing used naive CD8+ T cells from blood, with Jurkat cell RNA spiked in. Receptor source: a human donor in good health. Some libraries in this study had Jurkat cell RNA spiked in. Each CDR3 is given with its conserved first and last residue. A D gene is named only where the DNA matches it firmly. The listing skips clone size in some rows; elsewhere it reads once, few, many or a size class.

TRBJ2-1,once,-,TRBV7-8,TGTGCCAGCAGCCCAGGCGCAGGGTCTTACAATGAGCAGTTCTTC,CASSPGAGSYNEQFF
TRBJ2-3,-,-,TRBV9,TGTGCCAGCAGCGTATGGGGGAGCAGCACAGATACGCTGTATTTT,CASSVWGSSTDTLYF
TRBJ2-6,-,-,TRBV28,TGTGCCAGCAGTTTGGCCGGGGCTGGGGCCAACGTCCTGACTTTC,CASSLAGAGANVLTF
TRBJ2-7,-,-,TRBV10-3,TGTGCCATCAGTCTCCTACAGGGCGGAGGATACGAGCAGTACTTC,CAISLLQGGGYEQYF
TRBJ2-7,many,TRBD1,TRBV5-6,TGTGCCAGCAGCTTGGTGGGACAGGGCTACGAGCAGTACTTC,CASSLVGQGYEQYF
TRBJ2-7,few,-,TRBV6-2/TRBV6-3,TGTGCCAGCAGTTACCTCGCCTACTACGAGCAGTACTTC,CASSYLAYYEQYF
TRBJ2-7,-,-,TRBV24-1,TGTGCCACCAGTGATTGGGCAGAATACGGGCAGTACTTC,CATSDWAEYGQYF
TRBJ2-3,-,TRBD2,TRBV7-8,TGTGCCAGCAGCCCAAGACTAGCGGGAGGGGGGGATACGCAGTATTTT,CASSPRLAGGGDTQYF
TRBJ2-6,-,-,TRBV7-9,TGTGCCAGCAGCTTAGGGTCCGGGGTTGGGGCCAACGTCCTGACTTTC,CASSLGSGVGANVLTF
TRBJ2-1,-,TRBD2,TRBV9,TGTGCCAGCACCGGGTCTAGCGGGACTCGGCAGTTCTTC,CASTGSSGTRQFF